The 32 T cell receptor beta chains given below trace back to one sample, sequenced in a study of blood T cell repertoires in COVID-19. TCRdb keeps only in-frame clones here, not all; method: immunoSEQ multiplex PCR. Of over 100,000 clones listed, 84% were seen once; the top ten hold approximately 7%. The sequenced material came from peripheral blood. These receptors all come from a woman between 50 and 59 years old with acute or convalescent COVID-19.

Regarding this clone: This CDR3 is also generated by other DNA sequences in the sample. This chain uses TRBV10-2 with TRBJ1-2; TRBD1 is a possible D gene (5 bases). Germline-derived CDR1 and CDR2 are WSHSY and SAAADI. V dropped 6 bases and J dropped 4 bases, with 9 bases sitting between them. The CDR3 sequence is 12 residues long. For the CDR3, the DNA is TGCGCCAGCAGAACAGACAGCTATGGCTACACCTTC. Translation gives CASRTDSYGYTF.

The chain combines TRBV5-4 with TRBJ1-1; no clear D. CDR3 length equals 13 residues. V dropped 5 bases and J dropped 4 bases, with 12 bases sitting between them. CDR1 is SGHNT, CDR2 YYREEE, per germline (reference sequence). The DNA for the CDR3 is TGTGCCAGCAGTTGGGAGGGTGCCACTGAAGCTTTCTTT. Protein: CASSWEGATEAFF.

This clone showed up just once. The chain has TRBV3-1 (or the pseudogene TRBV3-2) and TRBJ1-1; 9 bases line up with TRBD1. Germline CDR1 reads LGHDT; CDR2 reads YNNKEL (reference sequence). This CDR3 contains 16 residues. The V and J ends lost 1 base and 4 bases, in that order; junction bases with no gene match: 7. The CDR3 DNA reads TGTGCCAGCAGCCAAGCCTGGAGACAGGGGGTCACTGAAGCTTTCTTT. Its protein is CASSQAWRQGVTEAFF.

This clone came up a few times. V and J are TRBV3-1 (or the pseudogene TRBV3-2) and TRBJ2-2; 9 nucleotides match TRBD1. J lost 5 bases, V lost 1 base, and 2 bases had no gene match. Germline values: CDR1 LGHDT, CDR2 YNNKEL (reference sequence). There are 15 residues in the CDR3. DNA of the CDR3: TGTGCCAGCAGCCAAGGACAGGGGGAAACCGGGGAGCTGTTTTTT. It is translated as CASSQGQGETGELFF.

The chain is built from TRBV10-3 and TRBJ2-7; TRBD2 matches 7 bases. Germline V lookup: CDR1 ENHRY, CDR2 SYGVKD. J gave up 9 bases and V 2 bases, and 1 base lay outside the gene matches. CDR3 length: 11 amino acids. CDR3 in amino acids: CAISEGRGQYF. CDR3 bases: TGTGCCATCAGTGAGGGGAGGGGGCAGTACTTC.

The V gene is TRBV19, the J gene TRBJ1-1, with 7 bases aligning to TRBD1. The CDR3 contains 17 residues. The trim removed 4 bases at V and 0 bases at J, leaving 11 bases unmatched. Germline V lookup: CDR1 LNHDA, CDR2 SQIVND (reference sequence). CDR3 nucleotides: TGTGCCAGTAGTAGGTCGTTCGCCGGGACAGTGAACACTGAAGCTTTCTTT. Translation gives CASSRSFAGTVNTEAFF.

The genes are TRBV7-2 and TRBJ1-3; D may be TRBD1 (6 bases). Germline CDR1 is SGHTA and CDR2 is FQGNSA. Trimming removed 6 bases from V and 1 base from J, with 13 bases in between. The CDR3 length is 15 residues. The CDR3 protein is CASSRGSGSGNTIYF. The CDR3 nucleotides read TGTGCCAGCAGTAGGGGGTCCGGATCTGGAAACACCATATATTTT.

The CDR3 loop reads CASLFQGSTEAFF. The CDR3 DNA sequence: TGTGCCAGCTTATTTCAAGGGAGCACTGAAGCTTTCTTT. The rearrangement uses TRBV2 and TRBJ1-1; no clear D gene. The CDR3 is made up of 13 amino acids. CDR1 is SNHLY, CDR2 FYNNEI, per germline. The V end lost 8 bases, the J end lost 4 bases, and 14 bases lay between the germline ends.

The rearrangement uses TRBV19 and TRBJ2-5; TRBD2 is a possible D gene (5 bases). Trimming took 3 bases from V and 5 from J, leaving 13 bases between them. This CDR3 contains 14 residues. Per germline, CDR1 LNHDA and CDR2 SQIVND (reference sequence). The CDR3 nucleotides read TGTGCCAGTAGTATGAGGGCCTTAAGGGAGACCCAGTACTTC. This codes for CASSMRALRETQYF.

This chain links TRBV6-5 with TRBJ1-1, with D unresolved. Germline CDR1 reads MNHEY; CDR2 reads SVGAGI. The CDR3 covers 14 residues. The V end was cut by 8 bases, the J end by 5 bases, with 18 bases between. As DNA, the CDR3 is TGTGCCAGCGACACGGCTGGGCAGGCGACTGAAGCTTTCTTT. This sequence encodes CASDTAGQATEAFF.

This clone appeared a single time. The gene calls are TRBV5-4 and TRBJ2-7; the D is unclear. This CDR3 is built from 16 residues. V dropped 0 bases and J dropped 0 bases, with 13 bases sitting between them. CDR1 SGHNT and CDR2 YYREEE come from the germline V gene (reference sequence). CDR3 protein: CASSLGPHSPSYEQYF. CDR3 sequence (DNA): TGTGCCAGCAGCTTGGGGCCCCACAGCCCCTCCTACGAGCAGTACTTC.

The rearrangement links TRBV6-5 to TRBJ1-1; D is perhaps TRBD1 (5 bases). V lost 2 bases, J lost 5 bases, and 9 bases lay in between. The CDR3 has 13 amino acids. Germline V gene sequence: CDR1 MNHEY, CDR2 SVGAGI. The CDR3 DNA sequence: TGTGCCAGCAGTTACATCGGGGGAACTGAAGCTTTCTTT. Translated, it gives CASSYIGGTEAFF.

This rearrangement joins TRBV5-6 to TRBJ1-1, with 7 bases lining up with TRBD1. Germline CDR1 is SGHDT and CDR2 is YYEEEE. The CDR3 is made up of 15 amino acids. Trimming at V came to 6 bases and at J to 1 base, leaving 9 bases not matched to a gene. The CDR3 region is CASKGARGRNTEAFF. As DNA, the CDR3 is TGTGCCAGCAAGGGGGCACGAGGGAGGAACACTGAAGCTTTCTTT.

The genes are TRBV28 and TRBJ1-2; the D is unclear. V was pared by 2 bases and J by 0 bases, with 4 bases between. This CDR3 is built from 13 residues. Germline CDR1 MDHEN, CDR2 SYDVKM. The CDR3 nucleotides are TGTGCCAGCAGTTTAGGCACTAACTATGGCTACACCTTC. Translating gives CASSLGTNYGYTF.

This clone showed up just once. This chain joins TRBV2 and TRBJ2-5; possibly TRBD1 for D (6 bases). Germline CDR1 is SNHLY and CDR2 is FYNNEI. V gave up 6 bases and J gave up 1 base, with 12 bases separating them. This CDR3 region has 14 residues. For the CDR3, the DNA is TGTGCCAGCAGCCTGGACAGATCCCAAGAGACCCAGTACTTC. Translating it yields CASSLDRSQETQYF.

The V call is TRBV5-6, the J call TRBJ2-7; TRBD1 matches 11 bases. V shed 0 bases and J 3 bases; nucleotides not matched to a gene: 5. The CDR3 length is 16 residues. Germline V gene sequence: CDR1 SGHDT, CDR2 YYEEEE. The CDR3, as DNA: TGTGCCAGCAGCTTGGTAGCCGGGACAGGGGGCTACGAGCAGTACTTC. Protein sequence: CASSLVAGTGGYEQYF.

V is TRBV18 and J is TRBJ2-2; TRBD2 agrees at 10 bases. After removal of 3 bases from V and 4 bases from J, the junction contained 2 bases not matched to a gene. In germline, CDR1 is KGHSH, CDR2 LQKENI. The CDR3 spans 15 residues. In DNA, the CDR3 is TGTGCCAGCTCACCGGGACTAGCGATCACCGGGGAGCTGTTTTTT. Translation: CASSPGLAITGELFF.

About this clone: This sample also contains other DNA sequences that code for the same CDR3. The chain uses TRBV3-1 (or the pseudogene TRBV3-2) and TRBJ2-1, with 9 positions matching TRBD2. This CDR3 spans 12 amino acids. CDR1 and CDR2 (germline): LGHDT, YNNKEL (reference sequence). The V segment lost 4 bases and the J segment 10 bases; nucleotides outside the gene matches: 2. The CDR3 loop is CASSLTSGEQFF. CDR3 in DNA: TGTGCCAGCAGCCTGACTAGCGGAGAGCAGTTCTTC.

This chain connects TRBV11-2 to TRBJ2-7; D is unclear. Germline CDR1 SGHAT, CDR2 FQNNGV. This CDR3 region has 16 residues. Trimming removed 5 bases at V and 0 bases at J, with 17 bases between. CDR3 sequence: CASSPLSRRSSYEQYF. The DNA for the CDR3 is TGTGCCAGCAGCCCACTCTCGAGACGGAGCTCCTACGAGCAGTACTTC.

This chain connects TRBV3-1 (or the pseudogene TRBV3-2) to TRBJ1-1, with a tentative D call TRBD1 (5 bases). The ends were cut back, 3 bases at V and 1 base at J, with 18 bases in the middle. Germline values: CDR1 LGHDT, CDR2 YNNKEL (reference sequence). This CDR3 is built from 17 residues. The CDR3 spells CASSHENIQGANTEAFF. The DNA for the CDR3 is TGTGCCAGCAGCCACGAAAATATCCAGGGCGCGAACACTGAAGCTTTCTTT.

The chain is built from TRBV5-1 and TRBJ2-4; D possibly corresponds to TRBD1 (5 bases). This CDR3 has 13 amino acids. Trimming stripped 0 bases from V and 6 bases from J, with 7 bases between. Germline CDR1 reads SGHRS; CDR2 reads YFSETQ. CDR3 region: CASSLGQINIQYF. The CDR3, as DNA: TGCGCCAGCAGCTTGGGACAGATAAACATTCAGTACTTC.

This clone was seen more than once but under ten times. The chain joins TRBV12-5 to TRBJ1-1; 8 bases are shared with TRBD1. The germline CDR1 and CDR2 sequences are LGHNT and FRNRAP. CDR3 length: 14 amino acids. Trimming cost V 3 bases and J 7 bases; bases outside gene matches: 7. In DNA form, the CDR3 reads TGTGCTAGTGGTTTAGAGACAGGGGCTCATGAAGCTTTCTTT. Translation: CASGLETGAHEAFF.

The rearrangement links TRBV9 to TRBJ2-2; 9 bases map to TRBD1. V lost 4 bases, J lost 4 bases, and 5 bases stayed unmatched. This CDR3 is 15 amino acids long. In germline, CDR1 is SGDLS, CDR2 YYNGEE. CDR3 protein: CASSSRTGATGELFF. The CDR3 nucleotides read TGTGCCAGCAGCTCCCGGACAGGGGCCACCGGGGAGCTGTTTTTT.

DNA of the CDR3: TGTGCCAGTAGTGGCAGGGGGAATTCACCCCTCCACTTT. Translating gives CASSGRGNSPLHF. The J gene is TRBJ1-6, the V gene TRBV19, with 7 bases lining up with TRBD1. Per the germline V gene, CDR1 is LNHDA and CDR2 is SQIVND (reference sequence). Losses at the gene ends were 5 bases for V and 7 bases for J; bases not matched to a gene: 2. The CDR3 has 13 amino acids.

The V gene is TRBV7-3, the J gene TRBJ1-1, with no clear D. Germline CDR1 reads SGHTA; CDR2 reads FQGTGA. This CDR3 is 13 amino acids long. Trimming took off 5 bases at V and 6 bases at J, with 13 bases between the two ends. CDR3 region: CASSLKTPAEAFF. The CDR3 nucleotides are TGTGCCAGCAGCCTGAAGACACCAGCTGAAGCTTTCTTT.

This sequence joins TRBV3-1 (or the pseudogene TRBV3-2) and TRBJ1-4; D gene unclear. Trimming removed 0 bases from V and 13 bases from J, with 15 bases in between. The CDR3 runs to 14 residues. CDR1 is LGHDT, CDR2 YNNKEL, per germline (reference sequence). This CDR3 is CASSQDRQREGLFF. CDR3 in DNA: TGTGCCAGCAGCCAAGATCGTCAGAGGGAGGGACTGTTTTTT.

The chain is built from TRBV7-3 and TRBJ2-1, with a possible D match to TRBD2 (7 bases). Germline loops: CDR1 SGHTA, CDR2 FQGTGA. This CDR3 has 16 residues. V was trimmed by 0 bases and J by 7 bases, leaving 16 bases between them. The CDR3 sequence is CASSLTAGAGINEQFF. The CDR3 DNA sequence: TGTGCCAGCAGCTTAACGGCGGGGGCGGGTATAAATGAGCAGTTCTTC.

The gene calls are TRBV18 and TRBJ2-7; TRBD1 agrees at 8 bases. With 6 bases clipped from V and 0 bases from J, the junction kept 4 bases outside the gene matches. The CDR3 is 14 amino acids. Looked up from germline, CDR1 is KGHSH and CDR2 is LQKENI. The CDR3 loop is CASSRDRISYEQYF. Written as DNA, the CDR3 is TGTGCCAGCTCGAGGGACAGGATCTCCTACGAGCAGTACTTC.

J is TRBJ1-1 and V is TRBV4-1; 9 nucleotides agree with TRBD1. The CDR3 runs to 19 residues. After removal of 0 bases from V and 0 bases from J, the junction contained 11 bases not matched to a gene. Looked up from germline, CDR1 is MGHRA and CDR2 is YSYEKL. The CDR3 DNA reads TGCGCCAGCAGCCAAGATGTAGGGACAGGGTTTTTGTTGAACACTGAAGCTTTCTTT. Its protein product is CASSQDVGTGFLLNTEAFF.

This chain joins TRBV2 and TRBJ2-3; the D gene is possibly TRBD2 (6 bases). This CDR3 is built from 18 residues. Germline CDR1 is SNHLY and CDR2 is FYNNEI. The V end lost 7 bases, the J end lost 2 bases, and 25 bases lay between the germline ends. CDR3 nucleotide sequence: TGTGCCAGCAATAGAAAGAGGGACCAACCACTAGCCACAGATACGCAGTATTTT. Its protein product is CASNRKRDQPLATDTQYF.

Only one count was recorded for this clone. The V call is TRBV7-8, the J call TRBJ1-4; D is unresolved. Germline loops: CDR1 SGHVS, CDR2 FQNEAQ. V lost 2 bases and J 7 bases, leaving 11 bases between the germline ends. The CDR3 is made up of 14 amino acids. The CDR3 coding sequence is TGTGCCAGCAGCTTAAGGGTCGAGGGTGAAAAACTGTTTTTT. Amino acid sequence: CASSLRVEGEKLFF. The full variable domain, in which reference TRBV7-8 and TRBJ1-4 provide the parts outside the CDR3, is GAGVSQSPRYKVAKRGQDVALRCDPISGHVSLFWYQQALGQGPEFLTYFQNEAQLDKSGLPSDRFFAERPEGSVSTLKIQRTQQEDSAVYLCASSLRVEGEKLFFGSGTQLSVL.

V usage is TRBV27 and J usage is TRBJ1-5, with 8 positions matching TRBD1. The germline V gene encodes CDR1 MNHEY and CDR2 SMNVEV (reference sequence). The V segment lost 6 bases and the J segment 7 bases; nucleotides outside the gene matches: 14. The length of the CDR3 is 16 residues. CDR3: CASSLTSGQGRQPQHF. DNA for the CDR3: TGTGCCAGCAGCCTGACCTCTGGACAGGGAAGACAGCCCCAGCATTTT.